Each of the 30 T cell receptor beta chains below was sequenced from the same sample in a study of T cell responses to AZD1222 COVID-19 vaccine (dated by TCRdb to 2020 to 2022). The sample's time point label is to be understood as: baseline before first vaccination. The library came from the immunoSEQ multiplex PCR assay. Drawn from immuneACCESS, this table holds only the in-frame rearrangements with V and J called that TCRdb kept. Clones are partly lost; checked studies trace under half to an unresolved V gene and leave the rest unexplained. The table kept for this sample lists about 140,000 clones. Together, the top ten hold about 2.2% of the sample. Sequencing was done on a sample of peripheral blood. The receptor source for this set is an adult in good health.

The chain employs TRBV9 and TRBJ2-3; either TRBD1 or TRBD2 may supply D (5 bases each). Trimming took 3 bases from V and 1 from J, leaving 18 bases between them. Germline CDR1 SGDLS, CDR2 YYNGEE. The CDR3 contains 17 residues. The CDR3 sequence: CASSEQPPGQGTDTQYF. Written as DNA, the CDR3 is TGTGCCAGCAGCGAACAACCCCCGGGGCAGGGCACAGATACGCAGTATTTT.

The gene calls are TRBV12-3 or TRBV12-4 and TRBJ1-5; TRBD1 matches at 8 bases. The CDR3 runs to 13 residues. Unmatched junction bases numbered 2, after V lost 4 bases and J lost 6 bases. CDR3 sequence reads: CASSWTGTQPQHF. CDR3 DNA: TGTGCCAGCAGTTGGACAGGGACTCAGCCCCAGCATTTT.

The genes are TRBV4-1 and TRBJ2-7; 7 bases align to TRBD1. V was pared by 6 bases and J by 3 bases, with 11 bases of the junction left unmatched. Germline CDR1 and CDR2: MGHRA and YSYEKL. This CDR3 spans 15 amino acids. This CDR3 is CASSFLWDSDYEQYF. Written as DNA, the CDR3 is TGCGCCAGCAGTTTTTTATGGGACAGTGACTACGAGCAGTACTTC.

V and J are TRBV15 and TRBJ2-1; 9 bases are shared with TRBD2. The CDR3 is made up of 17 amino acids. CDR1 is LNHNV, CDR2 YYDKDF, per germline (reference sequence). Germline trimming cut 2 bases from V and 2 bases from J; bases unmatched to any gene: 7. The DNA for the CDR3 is TGTGCCACCAGCAGATCAACTATAGCGGGGGCCTACAATGAGCAGTTCTTC. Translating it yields CATSRSTIAGAYNEQFF. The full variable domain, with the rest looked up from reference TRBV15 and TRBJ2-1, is DAMVIQNPRYQVTQFGKPVTLSCSQTLNHNVMYWYQQKSSQAPKLLFHYYDKDFNNEADTPDNFQSRRPNTSFCFLDIRSPGLGDTAMYLCATSRSTIAGAYNEQFFGPGTRLTVL.

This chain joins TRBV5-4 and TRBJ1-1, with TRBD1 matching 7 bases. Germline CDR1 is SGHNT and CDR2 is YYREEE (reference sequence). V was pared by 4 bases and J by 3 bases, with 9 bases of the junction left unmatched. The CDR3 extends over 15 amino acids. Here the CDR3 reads CASSPPPGGDTEAFF. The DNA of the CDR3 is TGTGCCAGCAGCCCACCGCCAGGGGGGGACACTGAAGCTTTCTTT.

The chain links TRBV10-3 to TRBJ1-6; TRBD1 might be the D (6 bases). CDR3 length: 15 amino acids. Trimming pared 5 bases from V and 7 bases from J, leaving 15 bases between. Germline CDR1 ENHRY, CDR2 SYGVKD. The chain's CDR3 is CAISTSGGQNSPLHF. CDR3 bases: TGTGCCATCAGTACCTCGGGGGGGCAGAATTCACCCCTCCACTTT.

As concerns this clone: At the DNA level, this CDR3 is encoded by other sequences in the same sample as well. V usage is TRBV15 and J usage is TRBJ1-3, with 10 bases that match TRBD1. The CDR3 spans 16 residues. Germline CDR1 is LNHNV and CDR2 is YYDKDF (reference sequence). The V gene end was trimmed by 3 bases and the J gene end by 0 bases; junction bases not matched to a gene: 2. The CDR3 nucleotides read TGTGCCACCAGCAGGGACAGGGGGTCCTCTGGAAACACCATATATTTT. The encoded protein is CATSRDRGSSGNTIYF.

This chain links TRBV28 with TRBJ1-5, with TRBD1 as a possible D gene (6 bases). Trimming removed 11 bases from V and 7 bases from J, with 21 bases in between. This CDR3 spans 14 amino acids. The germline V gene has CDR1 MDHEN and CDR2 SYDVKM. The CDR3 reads CAGAPGGREQPQHF. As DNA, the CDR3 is TGTGCCGGCGCCCCCGGGGGGCGGGAACAGCCCCAGCATTTT.

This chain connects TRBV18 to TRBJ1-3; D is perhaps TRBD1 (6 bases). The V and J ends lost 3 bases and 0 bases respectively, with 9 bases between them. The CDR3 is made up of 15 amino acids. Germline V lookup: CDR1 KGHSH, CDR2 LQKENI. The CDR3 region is CASSPEQGSGNTIYF. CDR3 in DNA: TGTGCCAGCTCACCCGAACAGGGCTCTGGAAACACCATATATTTT.

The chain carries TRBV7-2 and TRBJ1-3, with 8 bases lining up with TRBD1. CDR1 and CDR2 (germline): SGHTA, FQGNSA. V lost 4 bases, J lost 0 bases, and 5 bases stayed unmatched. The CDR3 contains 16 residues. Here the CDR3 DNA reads TGTGCCAGCAGCTATGACAGGGGAAGCTCTGGAAACACCATATATTTT. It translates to CASSYDRGSSGNTIYF.

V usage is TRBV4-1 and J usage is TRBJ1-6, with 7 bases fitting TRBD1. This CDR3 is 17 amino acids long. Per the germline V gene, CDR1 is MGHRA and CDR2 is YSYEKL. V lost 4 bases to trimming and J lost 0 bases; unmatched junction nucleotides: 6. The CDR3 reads CASSPTGDLSYNSPLHF. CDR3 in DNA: TGCGCCAGCAGCCCAACAGGGGATCTCTCCTATAATTCACCCCTCCACTTT.

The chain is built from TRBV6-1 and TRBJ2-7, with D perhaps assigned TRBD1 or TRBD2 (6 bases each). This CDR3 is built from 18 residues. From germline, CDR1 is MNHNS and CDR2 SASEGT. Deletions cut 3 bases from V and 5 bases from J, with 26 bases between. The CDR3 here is CASSDLAWVSGARDEQYF. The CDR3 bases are TGTGCCAGCAGTGACCTCGCCTGGGTATCGGGGGCGCGGGACGAGCAGTACTTC.

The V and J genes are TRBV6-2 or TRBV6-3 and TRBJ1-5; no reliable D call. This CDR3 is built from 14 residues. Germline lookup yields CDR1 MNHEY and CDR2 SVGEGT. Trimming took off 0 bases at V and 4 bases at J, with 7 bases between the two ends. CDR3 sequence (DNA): TGTGCCAGCAGTTACTCCTTTAGAAATCAGCCCCAGCATTTT. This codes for CASSYSFRNQPQHF.

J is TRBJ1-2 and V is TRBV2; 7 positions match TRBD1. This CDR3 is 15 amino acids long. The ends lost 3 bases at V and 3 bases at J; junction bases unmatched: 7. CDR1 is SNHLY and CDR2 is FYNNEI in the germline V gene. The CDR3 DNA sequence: TGTGCCAGCAGTGAGTCCCAGGGGGTCTACTATGGCTACACCTTC. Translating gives CASSESQGVYYGYTF.

The CDR3 is CACLSGGPPYEQYF. The DNA of the CDR3 is TGTGCCTGCCTTAGCGGGGGGCCCCCCTACGAGCAGTACTTC. The chain is built from TRBV6-5 and TRBJ2-7, with 10 bases aligning to TRBD2. The CDR3 sequence is 14 residues long. CDR1 and CDR2 (germline): MNHEY, SVGAGI. The V and J ends lost 11 bases and 2 bases, in that order; junction bases with no gene match: 9.

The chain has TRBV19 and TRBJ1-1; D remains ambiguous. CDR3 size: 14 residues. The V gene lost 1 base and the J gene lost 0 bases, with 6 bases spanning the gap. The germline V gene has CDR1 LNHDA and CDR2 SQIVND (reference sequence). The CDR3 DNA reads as TGTGCCAGTAGTATAGTCAGCATGAACACTGAAGCTTTCTTT. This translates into CASSIVSMNTEAFF. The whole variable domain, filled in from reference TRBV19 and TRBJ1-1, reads DGGITQSPKYLFRKEGQNVTLSCEQNLNHDAMYWYRQDPGQGLRLIYYSQIVNDFQKGDIAEGYSVSREKKESFPLTVTSAQKNPTAFYLCASSIVSMNTEAFFGQGTRLTVV.

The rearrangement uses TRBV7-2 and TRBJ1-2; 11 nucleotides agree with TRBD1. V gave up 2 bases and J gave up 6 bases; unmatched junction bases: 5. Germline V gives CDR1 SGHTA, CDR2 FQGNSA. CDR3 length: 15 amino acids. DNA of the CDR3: TGTGCCAGCAGCTTAACCCCGGGACAGGGGGATGGCTACACCTTC. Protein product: CASSLTPGQGDGYTF.

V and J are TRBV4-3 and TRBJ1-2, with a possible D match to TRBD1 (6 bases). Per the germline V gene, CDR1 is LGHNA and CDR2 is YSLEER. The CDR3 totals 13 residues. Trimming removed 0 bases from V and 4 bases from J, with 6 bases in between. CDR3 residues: CASSQEDSYGYTF. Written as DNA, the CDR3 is TGCGCCAGCAGCCAAGAGGACAGCTATGGCTACACCTTC.

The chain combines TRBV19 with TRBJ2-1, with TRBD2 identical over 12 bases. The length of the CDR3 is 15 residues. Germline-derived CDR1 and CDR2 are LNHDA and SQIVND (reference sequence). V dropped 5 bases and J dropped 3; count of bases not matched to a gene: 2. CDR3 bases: TGTGCCAGTAGTGTGACTAGCGGGGGCTACAATGAGCAGTTCTTC. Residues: CASSVTSGGYNEQFF.

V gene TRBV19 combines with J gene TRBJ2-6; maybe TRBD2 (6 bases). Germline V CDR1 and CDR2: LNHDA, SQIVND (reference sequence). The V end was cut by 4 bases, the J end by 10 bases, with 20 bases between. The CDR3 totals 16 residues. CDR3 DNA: TGTGCCAGTAGTACCCCGGGGGTAGGCGTCGAGAACGTCCTGACTTTC. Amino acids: CASSTPGVGVENVLTF.

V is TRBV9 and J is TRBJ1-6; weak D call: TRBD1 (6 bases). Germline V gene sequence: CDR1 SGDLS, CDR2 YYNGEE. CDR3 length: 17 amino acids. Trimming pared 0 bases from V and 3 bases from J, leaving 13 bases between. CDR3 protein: CASSVEGGGHYNSPLHF. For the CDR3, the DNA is TGTGCCAGCAGCGTAGAAGGGGGGGGACACTATAATTCACCCCTCCACTTT.

The CDR3 region is CASSLDPGPSYEQYF. Written as DNA, the CDR3 is TGTGCCAGCAGCTTGGATCCCGGGCCCTCCTACGAGCAGTACTTC. The V gene is TRBV5-6, the J gene TRBJ2-7; D gene ambiguous. CDR1 is SGHDT and CDR2 is YYEEEE in the germline V gene. Trimming took off 0 bases at V and 0 bases at J, with 10 bases between the two ends. CDR3 length: 15 residues.

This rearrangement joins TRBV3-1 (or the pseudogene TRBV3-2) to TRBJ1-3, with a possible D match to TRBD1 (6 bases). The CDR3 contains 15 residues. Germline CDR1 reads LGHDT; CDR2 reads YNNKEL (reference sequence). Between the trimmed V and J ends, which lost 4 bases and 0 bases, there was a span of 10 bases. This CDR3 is CASSPGQSSGNTIYF. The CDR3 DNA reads TGTGCCAGCAGCCCTGGACAGAGCTCTGGAAACACCATATATTTT.

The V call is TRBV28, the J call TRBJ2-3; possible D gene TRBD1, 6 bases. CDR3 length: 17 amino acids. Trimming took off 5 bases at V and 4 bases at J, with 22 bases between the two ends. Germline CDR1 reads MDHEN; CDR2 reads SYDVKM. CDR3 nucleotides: TGTGCCAGCAGTAAATCCACCTCACAGGGTAACGCAGATACGCAGTATTTT. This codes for CASSKSTSQGNADTQYF.

The CDR3 reads CATAQGGRDSPLHF. CDR3 sequence (DNA): TGTGCCACTGCGCAGGGAGGGCGTGATTCACCCCTCCACTTT. This rearrangement joins TRBV15 to TRBJ1-6; D perhaps matches TRBD1 (5 bases). Germline CDR1 LNHNV, CDR2 YYDKDF (reference sequence). V was clipped by 9 bases and J by 8 bases, with 17 bases between them. This CDR3 is 14 amino acids long.

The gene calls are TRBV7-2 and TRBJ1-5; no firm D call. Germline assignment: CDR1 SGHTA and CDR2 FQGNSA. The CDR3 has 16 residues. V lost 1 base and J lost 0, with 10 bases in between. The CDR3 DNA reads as TGTGCCAGCAGCTTAGTTTCCGCTGATAGCAATCAGCCCCAGCATTTT. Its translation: CASSLVSADSNQPQHF.

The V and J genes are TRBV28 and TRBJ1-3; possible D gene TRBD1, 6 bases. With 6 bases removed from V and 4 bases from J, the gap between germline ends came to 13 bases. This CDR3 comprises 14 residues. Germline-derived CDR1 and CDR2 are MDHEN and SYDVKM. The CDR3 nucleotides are TGTGCCAGCAGGTACAGGGAAGACGGAAACACCATATATTTT. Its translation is CASRYREDGNTIYF.

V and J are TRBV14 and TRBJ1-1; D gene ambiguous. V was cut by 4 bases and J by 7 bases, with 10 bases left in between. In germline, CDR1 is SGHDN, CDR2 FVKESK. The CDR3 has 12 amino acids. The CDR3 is CASSRGSGEAFF. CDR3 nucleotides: TGTGCCAGCAGCCGTGGTTCTGGTGAAGCTTTCTTT. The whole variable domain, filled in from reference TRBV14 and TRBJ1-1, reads EAGVTQFPSHSVIEKGQTVTLRCDPISGHDNLYWYRRVMGKEIKFLLHFVKESKQDESGMPNNRFLAERTGGTYSTLKVQPAELEDSGVYFCASSRGSGEAFFGQGTRLTVV.

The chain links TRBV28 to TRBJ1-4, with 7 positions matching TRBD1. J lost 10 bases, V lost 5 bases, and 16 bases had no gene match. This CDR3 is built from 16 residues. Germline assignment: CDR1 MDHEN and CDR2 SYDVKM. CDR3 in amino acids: CASSLGQPGARGKLFF. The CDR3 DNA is TGTGCCAGCAGTCTGGGACAGCCTGGTGCCAGGGGAAAACTGTTTTTT.

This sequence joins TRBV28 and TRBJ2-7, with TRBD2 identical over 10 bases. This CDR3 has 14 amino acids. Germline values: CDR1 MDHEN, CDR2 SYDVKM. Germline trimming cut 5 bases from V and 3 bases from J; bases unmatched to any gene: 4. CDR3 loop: CASSQASGGYEQYF. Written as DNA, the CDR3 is TGTGCCAGCAGTCAAGCTAGCGGGGGCTACGAGCAGTACTTC.